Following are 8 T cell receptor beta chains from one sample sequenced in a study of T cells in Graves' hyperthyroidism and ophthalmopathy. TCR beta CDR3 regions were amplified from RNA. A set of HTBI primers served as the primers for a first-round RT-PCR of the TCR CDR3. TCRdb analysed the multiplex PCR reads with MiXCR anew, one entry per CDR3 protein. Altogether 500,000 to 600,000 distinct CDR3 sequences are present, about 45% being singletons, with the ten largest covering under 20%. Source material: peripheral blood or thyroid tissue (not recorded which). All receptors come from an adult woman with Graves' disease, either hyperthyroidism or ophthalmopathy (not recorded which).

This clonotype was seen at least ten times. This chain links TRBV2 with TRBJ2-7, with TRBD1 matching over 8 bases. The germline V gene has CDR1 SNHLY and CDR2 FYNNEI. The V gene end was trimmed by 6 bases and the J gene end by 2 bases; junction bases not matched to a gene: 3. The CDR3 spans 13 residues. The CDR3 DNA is TGTGCCAGCAGGAGACAGGGGCCCTACGAGCAGTACTTC. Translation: CASRRQGPYEQYF.

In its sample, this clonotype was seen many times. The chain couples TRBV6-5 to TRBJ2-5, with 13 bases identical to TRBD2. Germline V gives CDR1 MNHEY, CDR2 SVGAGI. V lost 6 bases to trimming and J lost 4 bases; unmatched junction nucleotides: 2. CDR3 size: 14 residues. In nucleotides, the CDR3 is TGTGCCAGCAGCGGGACTAGCGGGACAGAGACCCAGTACTTC. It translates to CASSGTSGTETQYF.

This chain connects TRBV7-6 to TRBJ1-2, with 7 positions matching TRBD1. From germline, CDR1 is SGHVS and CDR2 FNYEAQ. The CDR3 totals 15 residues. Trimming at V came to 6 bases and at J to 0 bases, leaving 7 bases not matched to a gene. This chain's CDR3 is CASRPSDRANYGYTF. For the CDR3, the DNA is TGTGCCAGCAGACCTAGCGACAGGGCTAACTATGGCTACACCTTC.

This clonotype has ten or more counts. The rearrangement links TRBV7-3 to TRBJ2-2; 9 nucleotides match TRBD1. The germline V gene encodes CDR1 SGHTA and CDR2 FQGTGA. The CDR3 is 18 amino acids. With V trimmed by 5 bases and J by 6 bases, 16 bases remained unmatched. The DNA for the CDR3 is TGTGCCAGCAGCCGTAGGACAGGGGCGGTAGTGGAAGCCGGGGAGCTGTTTTTT. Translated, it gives CASSRRTGAVVEAGELFF.

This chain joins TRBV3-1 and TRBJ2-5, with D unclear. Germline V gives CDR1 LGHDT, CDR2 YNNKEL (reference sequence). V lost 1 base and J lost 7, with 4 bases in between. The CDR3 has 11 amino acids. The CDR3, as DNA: TGTGCCAGCAGCCAAGGTGTGACCCAGTACTTC. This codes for CASSQGVTQYF.

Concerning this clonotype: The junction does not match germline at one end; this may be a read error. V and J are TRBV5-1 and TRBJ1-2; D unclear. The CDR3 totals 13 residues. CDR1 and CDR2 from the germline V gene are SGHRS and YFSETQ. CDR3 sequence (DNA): TGCGCCAGCAGCACTGACACGTCCTATGGCCACATCTTC. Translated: CASSTDTSYGHIF.

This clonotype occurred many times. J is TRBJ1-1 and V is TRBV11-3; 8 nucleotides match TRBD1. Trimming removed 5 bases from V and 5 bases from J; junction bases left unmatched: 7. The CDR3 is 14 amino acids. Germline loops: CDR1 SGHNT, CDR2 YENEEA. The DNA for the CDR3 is TGTGCCAGCAGCCCCAGGGGGCGAATTACTGAAGCTTTCTTT. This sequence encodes CASSPRGRITEAFF.

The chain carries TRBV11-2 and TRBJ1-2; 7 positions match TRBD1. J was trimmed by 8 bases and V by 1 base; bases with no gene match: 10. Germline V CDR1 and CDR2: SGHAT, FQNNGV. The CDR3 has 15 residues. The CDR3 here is CASSLGTGRPTGYTF. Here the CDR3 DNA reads TGTGCCAGCAGCTTAGGGACAGGCCGACCAACGGGCTACACCTTC.